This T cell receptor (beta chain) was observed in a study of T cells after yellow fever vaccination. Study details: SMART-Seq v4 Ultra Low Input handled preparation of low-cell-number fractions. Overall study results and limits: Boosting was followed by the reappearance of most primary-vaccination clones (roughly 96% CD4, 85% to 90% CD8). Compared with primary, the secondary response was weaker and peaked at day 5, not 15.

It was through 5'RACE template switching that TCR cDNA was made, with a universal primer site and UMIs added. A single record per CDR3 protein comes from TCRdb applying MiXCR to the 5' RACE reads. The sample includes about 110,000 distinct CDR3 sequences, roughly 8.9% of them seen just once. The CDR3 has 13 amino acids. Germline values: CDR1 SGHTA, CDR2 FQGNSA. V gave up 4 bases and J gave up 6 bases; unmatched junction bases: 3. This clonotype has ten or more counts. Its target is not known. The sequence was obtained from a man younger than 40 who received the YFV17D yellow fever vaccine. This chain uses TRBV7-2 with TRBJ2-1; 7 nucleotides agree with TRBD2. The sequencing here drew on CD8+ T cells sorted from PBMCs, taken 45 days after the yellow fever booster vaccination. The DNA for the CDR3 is TGTGCCAGCAGCTGGGCTAGCGGCAATGAGCAGTTCTTC. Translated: CASSWASGNEQFF.